This is a list of T cell receptor beta chains from one sample in a study of blood T cell repertoires in COVID-19. Only in-frame clones appear in the TCRdb table, and some are missing; sequencing was by immunoSEQ multiplex PCR. The sample records 200,000 to 300,000 clones, 75% to 90% being singletons. Sequences were obtained from peripheral blood. These receptors were collected from a woman aged 40-49 years who had recovered from COVID-19. Each CDR3 is given with its conserved first and last residue. The order of the fields is J gene, V gene, clone size, D gene, CDR3 protein, CDR3 DNA. A D gene is named only where the DNA matches it firmly. Some rows have no size entry. The others give once, few or many, or a class for an expanded clone.

J: TRBJ2-2; V: TRBV2; size: once; D: -; CDR3: CASAGPNTGELFF; DNA: TGTGCCAGCGCTGGGCCAAACACCGGGGAGCTGTTTTTT
J: TRBJ2-7; V: TRBV19; size: -; D: TRBD2; CDR3: CASRLASGGIYEQYF; DNA: TGTGCCAGTAGGCTAGCTAGCGGGGGAATCTACGAGCAGTACTTC
J: TRBJ2-7; V: TRBV5-4; size: -; D: -; CDR3: CASSLARGANSYEQYF; DNA: TGTGCCAGCAGCTTGGCCAGAGGAGCCAACTCCTACGAGCAGTACTTC
J: TRBJ1-5; V: TRBV7-2; size: -; D: TRBD1; CDR3: CASSLRGRTGNQPQHF; DNA: TGTGCCAGCAGCTTAAGGGGGCGGACGGGCAATCAGCCCCAGCATTTT
J: TRBJ1-3; V: TRBV7-9; size: once; D: -; CDR3: CATKLSSGNTIYF; DNA: TGTGCCACTAAATTAAGCTCTGGAAACACCATATATTTT
J: TRBJ1-5; V: TRBV21-1; size: -; D: -; CDR3: CASSPGRGRPSNQPQHF; DNA: TGTGCCAGCAGCCCGGGCAGGGGGCGGCCTAGCAATCAGCCCCAGCATTTT
J: TRBJ1-1; V: TRBV5-4; size: -; D: TRBD1; CDR3: CASSGQGAKKTEAFF; DNA: TGTGCCAGCAGCGGACAGGGGGCGAAGAAGACTGAAGCTTTCTTT
J: TRBJ1-1; V: TRBV13; size: -; D: TRBD1; CDR3: CASSWGQGTEAFF; DNA: TGTGCCAGCAGCTGGGGACAGGGCACTGAAGCTTTCTTT
J: TRBJ1-6; V: TRBV19; size: -; D: TRBD1; CDR3: CASSIRMRDRVYSPLHF; DNA: TGTGCCAGTAGTATTCGGATGCGGGACAGGGTTTATTCACCCCTCCACTTT
J: TRBJ2-1; V: TRBV15; size: -; D: TRBD2; CDR3: CATSRVPGGYNEQFF; DNA: TGTGCCACCAGCAGAGTTCCGGGGGGGTACAATGAGCAGTTCTTC
J: TRBJ2-5; V: TRBV7-9; size: -; D: TRBD2; CDR3: CASSPGTNIKPQETQYF; DNA: TGTGCCAGCAGCCCCGGGACTAATATAAAACCCCAAGAGACCCAGTACTTC
J: TRBJ1-6; V: TRBV2; size: -; D: TRBD1; CDR3: CASSEADRFNSPLHF; DNA: TGTGCCAGCAGTGAAGCGGACAGGTTTAATTCACCCCTCCACTTT
J: TRBJ1-4; V: TRBV5-1; size: -; D: -; CDR3: CASSPAGDGSNEKLFF; DNA: TGCGCCAGCAGCCCGGCAGGGGACGGTTCTAATGAAAAACTGTTTTTT
J: TRBJ2-2; V: TRBV27; size: -; D: -; CDR3: CASRQTGPGELFF; DNA: TGTGCCAGCCGACAAACAGGGCCCGGGGAGCTGTTTTTT
J: TRBJ1-5; V: TRBV5-6; size: once; D: TRBD1; CDR3: CASSLFWAGGQPQHF; DNA: TGTGCCAGCAGCTTGTTCTGGGCAGGGGGCCAGCCCCAGCATTTT
J: TRBJ1-1; V: TRBV4-3; size: -; D: -; CDR3: CASSLRGGNTEAFF; DNA: TGCGCCAGCAGCCTTCGGGGGGGGAACACTGAAGCTTTCTTT
J: TRBJ1-2; V: TRBV7-9; size: few; D: TRBD1; CDR3: CASSYAGGTNYGYTF; DNA: TGTGCCAGCAGCTATGCAGGGGGCACTAACTATGGCTACACCTTC
J: TRBJ1-3; V: TRBV5-1; size: -; D: TRBD1; CDR3: CASSLGTGGNTIYF; DNA: TGCGCCAGCAGCCTCGGGACAGGAGGAAACACCATATATTTT
J: TRBJ2-1; V: TRBV6-5; size: -; D: TRBD2; CDR3: CASMSSGGHEQFF; DNA: TGTGCCAGCATGTCTAGCGGGGGTCATGAGCAGTTCTTC
J: TRBJ2-7; V: TRBV4-1; size: -; D: TRBD2; CDR3: CASSTGPGGYEQYF; DNA: TGCGCCAGCAGCACTGGACCGGGAGGATACGAGCAGTACTTC
J: TRBJ2-3; V: TRBV30; size: -; D: -; CDR3: CAWRQYERALSDTQYF; DNA: TGTGCCTGGAGGCAATACGAGAGGGCCCTCAGTGATACGCAGTATTTT
J: TRBJ1-4; V: TRBV7-6; size: -; D: TRBD1; CDR3: CASSLRRTGGNEKLFF; DNA: TGTGCCAGCAGCCTGCGACGGACAGGGGGAAATGAAAAACTGTTTTTT
J: TRBJ1-3; V: TRBV5-1; size: -; D: -; CDR3: CASSLVADSSLGTIYF; DNA: TGCGCCAGCAGCTTGGTAGCCGACAGTAGCCTGGGCACCATATATTTT
J: TRBJ1-2; V: TRBV27; size: once; D: TRBD1; CDR3: CASSPRPTGGYGYTF; DNA: TGTGCCAGCAGTCCCAGACCGACAGGGGGGTATGGCTACACCTTC
J: TRBJ1-2; V: TRBV11-2; size: -; D: -; CDR3: CASSLDPTAAGYTF; DNA: TGTGCCAGCAGCTTAGATCCCACTGCTGCTGGCTACACCTTC
J: TRBJ2-5; V: TRBV5-1; size: -; D: -; CDR3: CASSFGIQETQYF; DNA: TGCGCCAGCAGCTTTGGCATTCAAGAGACCCAGTACTTC